The sequence of this TCR beta chain was determined in a study of T cell responses to AZD1222 COVID-19 vaccine. Findings and limits, study-wide: Donors skewed white British and female; clonal diversity was possibly underestimated.

Data came from immunoSEQ multiplex PCR; TCRdb stores just in-frame clones and leaves some out. Among roughly 120,000 clones listed, approximately 87% were seen once. The CDR3 contains 13 residues. The V gene lost 1 base and the J gene lost 5 bases, with 6 bases spanning the gap. Germline lookup yields CDR1 MGHRA and CDR2 YSYEKL. As for this clone: Its antigen is unknown.

This TCR was recovered from an adult in good health. Sequenced here: peripheral blood, sampled on day 0 of AZD1222 vaccination. The genes are TRBV4-1 and TRBJ1-5, with D maybe TRBD1 (5 bases). CDR3 protein: CASSQVGDQPQHF. The CDR3 coding sequence is TGCGCCAGCAGCCAAGTGGGGGATCAGCCCCAGCATTTT.